The present entry profiles one T cell receptor (beta chain) with its context. A few counts support this clonotype. What this receptor recognizes is not known. Per-base qualities were not stored, and no clone one base away is much larger. This specimen belongs to a study of response to subunit inactivated influenza vaccine (dated by TCRdb to 2017 to 2018). Study-wide context: The study used deep quantitative T cell receptor repertoire profiling to track responses to a trivalent subunit inactivated influenza vaccine.

Paper-wide results and their limitations: The authors suggested that each seasonal influenza vaccination may recruit only a limited number of new T cells.

The CDR3 covers 14 residues, taking in both the cysteine and the phenylalanine. Solely the CDR3 DNA is kept, with 42 bases framed from the first base. CDR1 and CDR2 (DFQATT, SNEGSKA) derive from the germline V gene (reference sequence). V is shortened by 5 bases, J by 5 bases, and the region joining them spans 13 bases. Preparation of the library involved RT-PCR. The sequencer listed for this sample is Illumina HiSeq 2500. TCRdb cleaned the public reads at Q25 with fastp, built clones with MiXCR and kept in-frame beta chains. Merged by CDR3 protein, the rows form single entries marked with the most common genes and DNA. This sample lists roughly 710,000 distinct CDR3 sequences; around 15% were detected once. The ten largest clonotypes hold 7.5% to 8% of the sample.

The sequence derives from a man aged 50 to 60 who received an inactivated influenza vaccine. Donor details come from another sample of the same person, matched by shared clones. The chain couples TRBV20-1 to TRBJ1-6; the D region possibly corresponds to TRBD1 (6 bases align). Material: PBMCs from blood, obtained roughly 2 weeks before vaccination. The DNA reads as follows: TGCAGTGCTCCCGGAGGGGGGAATAATTCACCCCTCCACTTT. Protein translation: CSAPGGGNNSPLHF.